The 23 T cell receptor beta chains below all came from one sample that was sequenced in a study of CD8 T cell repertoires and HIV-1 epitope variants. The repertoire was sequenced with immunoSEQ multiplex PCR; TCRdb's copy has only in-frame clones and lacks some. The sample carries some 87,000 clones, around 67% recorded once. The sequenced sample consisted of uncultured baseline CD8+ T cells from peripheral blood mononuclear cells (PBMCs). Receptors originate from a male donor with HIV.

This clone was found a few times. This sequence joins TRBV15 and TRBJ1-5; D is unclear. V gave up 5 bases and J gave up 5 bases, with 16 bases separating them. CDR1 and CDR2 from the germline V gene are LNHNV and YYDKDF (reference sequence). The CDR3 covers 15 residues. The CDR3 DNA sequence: TGTGCCACCAGCGCTAGCACTGCCGATTATCAGCCCCAGCATTTT. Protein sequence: CATSASTADYQPQHF.

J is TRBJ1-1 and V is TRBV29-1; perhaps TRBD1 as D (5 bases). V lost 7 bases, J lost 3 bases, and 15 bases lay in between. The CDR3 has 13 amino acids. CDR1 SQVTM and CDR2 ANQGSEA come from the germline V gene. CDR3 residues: CSALLRGDTEAFF. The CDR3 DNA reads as TGCAGCGCATTACTTAGAGGGGACACTGAAGCTTTCTTT.

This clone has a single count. CDR3 bases: TGCGCCAGCAGCTACGTCCCCGGGACTGAAGCTTTCTTT. This encodes CASSYVPGTEAFF. The chain carries TRBV5-1 and TRBJ1-1; D not certain. The germline gives CDR1 SGHRS, CDR2 YFSETQ. V shed 3 bases and J shed 5 bases, with 11 bases lying between them. This CDR3 comprises 13 residues.

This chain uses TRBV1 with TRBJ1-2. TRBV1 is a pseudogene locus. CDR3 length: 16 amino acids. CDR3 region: CTSSHPGRTANYGYTF. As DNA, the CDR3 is TGCACCAGCAGCCACCCAGGACGGACCGCTAACTATGGCTACACCTTC.

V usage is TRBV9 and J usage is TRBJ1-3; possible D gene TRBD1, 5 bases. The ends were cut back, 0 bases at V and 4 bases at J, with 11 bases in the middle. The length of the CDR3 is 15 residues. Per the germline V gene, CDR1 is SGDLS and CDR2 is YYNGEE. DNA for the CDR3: TGTGCCAGCAGCGTAGGTCACAGGTCCGGAAACACCATATATTTT. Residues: CASSVGHRSGNTIYF.

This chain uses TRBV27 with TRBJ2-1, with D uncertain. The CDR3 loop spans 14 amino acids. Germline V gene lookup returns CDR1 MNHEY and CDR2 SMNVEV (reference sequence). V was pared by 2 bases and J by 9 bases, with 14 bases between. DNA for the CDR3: TGTGCCAGCAGTTTAATGGCAGCCTGGGGTGAGCAGTTCTTC. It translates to CASSLMAAWGEQFF.

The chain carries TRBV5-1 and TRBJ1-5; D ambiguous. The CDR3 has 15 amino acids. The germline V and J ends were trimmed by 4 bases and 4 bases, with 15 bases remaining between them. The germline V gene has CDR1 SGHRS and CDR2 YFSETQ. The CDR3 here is CASSPGLSENQPQHF. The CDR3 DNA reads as TGCGCCAGCAGCCCCGGACTCTCAGAGAATCAGCCCCAGCATTTT.

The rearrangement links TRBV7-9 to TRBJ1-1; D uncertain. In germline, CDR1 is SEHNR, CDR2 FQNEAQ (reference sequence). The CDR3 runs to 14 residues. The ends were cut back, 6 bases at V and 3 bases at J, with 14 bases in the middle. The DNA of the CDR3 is TGTGCCAGCAGGGAGTGGTCCCTGGACACTGAAGCTTTCTTT. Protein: CASREWSLDTEAFF.

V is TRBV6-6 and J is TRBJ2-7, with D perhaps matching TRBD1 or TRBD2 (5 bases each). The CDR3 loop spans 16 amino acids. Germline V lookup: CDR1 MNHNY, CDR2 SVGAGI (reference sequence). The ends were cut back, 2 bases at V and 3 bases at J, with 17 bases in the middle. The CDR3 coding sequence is TGTGCCAGCAGTTACGTACATTGGGACCGACTCTACGAGCAGTACTTC. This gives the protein CASSYVHWDRLYEQYF.

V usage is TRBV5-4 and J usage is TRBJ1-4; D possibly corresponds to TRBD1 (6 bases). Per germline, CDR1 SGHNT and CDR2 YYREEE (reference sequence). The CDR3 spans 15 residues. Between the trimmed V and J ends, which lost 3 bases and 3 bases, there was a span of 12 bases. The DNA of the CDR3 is TGTGCCAGCAGCTCCATGACAGGCGCTAATGAAAAACTGTTTTTT. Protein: CASSSMTGANEKLFF.

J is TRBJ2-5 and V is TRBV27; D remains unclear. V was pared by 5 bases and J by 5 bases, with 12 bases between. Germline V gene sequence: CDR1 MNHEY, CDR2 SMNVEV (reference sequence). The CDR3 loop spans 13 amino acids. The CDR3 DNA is TGTGCCAGCAGTGGACCGAGAAAGGAGACCCAGTACTTC. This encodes CASSGPRKETQYF.

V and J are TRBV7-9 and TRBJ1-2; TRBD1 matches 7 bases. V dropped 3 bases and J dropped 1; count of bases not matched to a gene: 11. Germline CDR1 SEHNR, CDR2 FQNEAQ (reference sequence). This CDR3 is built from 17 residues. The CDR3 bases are TGTGCCAGCAGCTTTCTCTTACAGGGGAGGCATAACTATGGCTACACCTTC. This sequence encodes CASSFLLQGRHNYGYTF. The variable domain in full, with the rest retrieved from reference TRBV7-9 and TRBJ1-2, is DTGVSQNPRHKITKRGQNVTFRCDPISEHNRLYWYRQTLGQGPEFLTYFQNEAQLEKSRLLSDRFSAERPKGSFSTLEIQRTEQGDSAMYLCASSFLLQGRHNYGYTFGSGTRLTVV.

This chain's CDR3 is CASREPGLAGTDTQYF. CDR3 nucleotides: TGCGCCAGCAGAGAACCGGGACTAGCGGGCACAGATACGCAGTATTTT. The chain links TRBV10-2 to TRBJ2-3, with 11 bases fitting TRBD2. V trimming: 6 bases; J trimming: 1 base; junction bases outside the gene matches: 6. The CDR3 length is 16 residues. From germline, CDR1 is WSHSY and CDR2 SAAADI.

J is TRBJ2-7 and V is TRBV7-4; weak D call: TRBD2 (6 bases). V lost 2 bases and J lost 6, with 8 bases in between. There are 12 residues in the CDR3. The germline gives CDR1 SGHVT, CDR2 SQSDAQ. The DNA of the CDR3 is TGTGCCAGCAGCTTACGAGCGGGCGAGCAGTACTTC. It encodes CASSLRAGEQYF.

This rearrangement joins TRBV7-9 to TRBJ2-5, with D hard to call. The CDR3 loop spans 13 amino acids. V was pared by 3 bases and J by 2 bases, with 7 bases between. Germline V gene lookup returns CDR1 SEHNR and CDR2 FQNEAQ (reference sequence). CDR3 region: CASSLYGQETQYF. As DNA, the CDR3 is TGTGCCAGCAGCTTGTACGGACAAGAGACCCAGTACTTC.

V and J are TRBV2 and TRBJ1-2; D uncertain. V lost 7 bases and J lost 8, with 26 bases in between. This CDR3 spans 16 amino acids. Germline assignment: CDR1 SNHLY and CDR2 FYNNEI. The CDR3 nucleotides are TGTGCCAGCACCCCATCTTCGTCCCGGACTCCTCGGGGCTACACCTTC. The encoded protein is CASTPSSSRTPRGYTF.

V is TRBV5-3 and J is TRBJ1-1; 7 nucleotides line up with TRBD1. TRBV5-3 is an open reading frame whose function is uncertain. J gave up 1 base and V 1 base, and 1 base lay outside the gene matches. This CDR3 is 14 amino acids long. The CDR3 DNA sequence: TGTGCCAGAAGCTTGACAGGGGAGAACACTGAAGCTTTCTTT. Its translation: CARSLTGENTEAFF.

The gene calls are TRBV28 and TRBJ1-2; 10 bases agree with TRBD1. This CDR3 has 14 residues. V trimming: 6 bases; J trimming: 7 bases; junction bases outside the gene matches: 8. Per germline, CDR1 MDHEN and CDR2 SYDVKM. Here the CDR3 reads CASSEDRGVGGYTF. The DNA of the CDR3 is TGTGCCAGCAGCGAGGACAGGGGGGTCGGTGGCTACACCTTC.

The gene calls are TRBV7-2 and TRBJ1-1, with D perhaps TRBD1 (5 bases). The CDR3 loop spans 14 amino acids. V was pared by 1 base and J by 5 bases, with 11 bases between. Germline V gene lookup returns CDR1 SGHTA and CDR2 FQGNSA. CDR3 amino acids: CASSLEGEDTEAFF. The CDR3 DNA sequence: TGTGCCAGCAGCTTAGAAGGGGAGGATACTGAAGCTTTCTTT.

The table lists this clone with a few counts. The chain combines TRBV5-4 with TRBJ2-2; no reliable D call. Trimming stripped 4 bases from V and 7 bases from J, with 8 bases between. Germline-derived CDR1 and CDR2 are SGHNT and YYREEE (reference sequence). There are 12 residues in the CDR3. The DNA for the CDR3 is TGTGCCAGCAGCCCCCCTGACGGGGAGCTGTTTTTT. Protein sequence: CASSPPDGELFF.

The CDR3: CASSPAGQGHGYTF. The CDR3 DNA follows: TGTGCCAGCTCACCCGCGGGACAGGGGCATGGCTACACCTTC. This sequence joins TRBV18 and TRBJ1-2; TRBD1 matches at 10 bases. Germline-derived CDR1 and CDR2 are KGHSH and LQKENI. Unmatched junction bases numbered 4, after V lost 3 bases and J lost 6 bases. This CDR3 contains 14 residues.

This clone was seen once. For the CDR3, the DNA is TGTGCCACCAGCAGGACTACAGGGGATTCACCCCTCCACTTT. Protein sequence: CATSRTTGDSPLHF. The V gene is TRBV15, the J gene TRBJ1-6; 7 bases map to TRBD1. Trimming removed 3 bases from V and 8 bases from J; junction bases left unmatched: 4. CDR3 length equals 14 residues. CDR1 is LNHNV, CDR2 YYDKDF, per germline (reference sequence).

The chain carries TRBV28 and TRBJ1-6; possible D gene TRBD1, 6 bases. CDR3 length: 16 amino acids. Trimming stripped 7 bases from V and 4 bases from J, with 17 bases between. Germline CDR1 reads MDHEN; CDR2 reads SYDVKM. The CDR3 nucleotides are TGTGCCAGCAAGGAGGGGGGGGATTATTATAATTCACCCCTCCACTTT. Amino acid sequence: CASKEGGDYYNSPLHF.